These 22 T cell receptor beta chains share one sample of origin, sequenced in a study of blood T cell repertoires in COVID-19. Some clones are missing from TCRdb's copy, which holds only in-frame ones; the method was immunoSEQ multiplex PCR. The profile covers more than 85,000 clones, with about nine tenths appearing a single time and about 0.89% taken by the ten largest. The sample was peripheral blood. Receptors originate from a man aged 60 to 75 with acute or convalescent COVID-19.

This sequence joins TRBV2 and TRBJ1-4; D unclear. From germline, CDR1 is SNHLY and CDR2 FYNNEI. The CDR3 length is 12 residues. V lost 9 bases and J lost 8, with 13 bases in between. This chain's CDR3 is CASGSAEEKLFF. The CDR3 region has the DNA TGTGCCAGTGGGTCGGCGGAGGAAAAACTGTTTTTT.

V gene TRBV6-5 combines with J gene TRBJ2-1, with TRBD1 matching over 10 bases. Germline CDR1 reads MNHEY; CDR2 reads SVGAGI. The CDR3 runs 13 residues. Trimming removed 7 bases from V and 15 bases from J; junction bases left unmatched: 12. DNA for the CDR3: TGTGCCAGCACCCTTCTCGGACAGGGGGAGTGGTTCTTC. The encoded protein is CASTLLGQGEWFF.

The V and J genes are TRBV5-4 and TRBJ2-7, with 7 bases fitting TRBD2. V dropped 4 bases and J dropped 5; count of bases not matched to a gene: 15. The CDR3 covers 16 residues. Germline-derived CDR1 and CDR2 are SGHNT and YYREEE (reference sequence). CDR3 sequence reads: CASSPGSSRELHEQYV. Here the CDR3 DNA reads TGTGCCAGCAGCCCTGGAAGCTCGCGGGAGCTTCACGAGCAGTACGTC.

This clone has a single count. The chain has TRBV11-2 and TRBJ1-2, with TRBD1 identical over 8 bases. Per the germline V gene, CDR1 is SGHAT and CDR2 is FQNNGV. Losses at the gene ends were 0 bases for V and 5 bases for J; bases not matched to a gene: 5. CDR3 size: 15 residues. This chain's CDR3 is CASSLDPGGMYGYTF. CDR3 DNA sequence: TGTGCCAGCAGCTTAGATCCAGGGGGCATGTATGGCTACACCTTC.

This chain uses TRBV27 with TRBJ2-3, with 11 bases aligning to TRBD1. The length of the CDR3 is 17 residues. CDR1 and CDR2 (germline): MNHEY, SMNVEV (reference sequence). V gave up 5 bases and J gave up 2 bases; unmatched junction bases: 9. The CDR3 nucleotides are TGTGCCAGCAGTCAAGACCGGGACAGGGGGGTCACAGATACGCAGTATTTT. This sequence encodes CASSQDRDRGVTDTQYF.

The CDR3 sequence is CASSDIGDSEAFF. For the CDR3, the DNA is TGTGCCAGTAGCGATATAGGGGACTCGGAAGCTTTCTTT. This chain joins TRBV19 and TRBJ1-1; perhaps TRBD1 as D (5 bases). Trimming removed 6 bases from V and 8 bases from J, with 16 bases in between. Looked up from germline, CDR1 is LNHDA and CDR2 is SQIVND (reference sequence). This CDR3 has 13 residues.

The chain combines TRBV20-1 with TRBJ2-1; the match to TRBD2 covers 16 bases. The CDR3 has 20 amino acids. The trim removed 3 bases at V and 4 bases at J, leaving 15 bases unmatched. Germline values: CDR1 DFQATT, CDR2 SNEGSKA (reference sequence). CDR3 loop: CSASPSPGTSGRAIYNEQFF. Written as DNA, the CDR3 is TGCAGTGCTAGTCCCTCCCCCGGGACTAGCGGGAGGGCGATATACAATGAGCAGTTCTTC.

This clone came up a few times. The chain links TRBV2 to TRBJ2-1; 8 positions agree with TRBD1. V lost 1 base, J lost 4 bases, and 3 bases stayed unmatched. CDR3 length: 15 amino acids. The germline gives CDR1 SNHLY, CDR2 FYNNEI. CDR3 loop: CASSEVRTGYNEQFF. The CDR3 DNA is TGTGCCAGCAGTGAAGTACGGACAGGGTACAATGAGCAGTTCTTC. Looking up the rest from reference TRBV2 and TRBJ2-1 gives the full variable domain: EPEVTQTPSHQVTQMGQEVILRCVPISNHLYFYWYRQILGQKVEFLVSFYNNEISEKSEIFDDQFSVERPDGSNFTLKIRSTKLEDSAMYFCASSEVRTGYNEQFFGPGTRLTVL.

V is TRBV9 and J is TRBJ1-2; D possibly corresponds to TRBD1 (6 bases). CDR3 length: 16 amino acids. CDR1 and CDR2 (germline): SGDLS, YYNGEE. The V end was cut by 0 bases, the J end by 8 bases, with 20 bases between. The CDR3 is CASSVEYVGGAEGYTF. The CDR3 nucleotides are TGTGCCAGCAGCGTAGAGTACGTTGGGGGCGCGGAGGGCTACACCTTC.

The chain uses TRBV12-5 and TRBJ1-3; D gene unclear. Trimming removed 0 bases at V and 6 bases at J, with 3 bases between. CDR1 is LGHNT and CDR2 is FRNRAP in the germline V gene. The CDR3 totals 12 residues. CDR3 nucleotide sequence: TGTGCTAGTGGTTTGGTACAAAACACCATATATTTT. This gives the protein CASGLVQNTIYF.

The V and J genes are TRBV2 and TRBJ1-6; the match to TRBD1 covers 9 bases. The ends lost 6 bases at V and 14 bases at J; junction bases unmatched: 11. The CDR3 sequence is 14 residues long. Germline V CDR1 and CDR2: SNHLY, FYNNEI. The CDR3 nucleotides read TGTGCCAGCAGGATGGGACAGGGAGACCCCACCCTCCACTTT. Amino acid sequence: CASRMGQGDPTLHF. The complete variable domain, with remaining parts taken from reference TRBV2 and TRBJ1-6, reads EPEVTQTPSHQVTQMGQEVILRCVPISNHLYFYWYRQILGQKVEFLVSFYNNEISEKSEIFDDQFSVERPDGSNFTLKIRSTKLEDSAMYFCASRMGQGDPTLHFGNGTRLTVT.

The J gene is TRBJ1-3, the V gene TRBV3-1 (or the pseudogene TRBV3-2), with no clear D. The CDR3 runs 14 residues. Trimming cost V 2 bases and J 0 bases, with 5 bases left between them. CDR1 and CDR2 from the germline V gene are LGHDT and YNNKEL (reference sequence). As DNA, the CDR3 is TGTGCCAGCAGCCAACGTAGCTCTGGAAACACCATATATTTT. It specifies CASSQRSSGNTIYF.

The rearrangement uses TRBV30 and TRBJ1-2, with TRBD1 identical over 7 bases. Trimming took 0 bases from V and 5 from J; bases not matched to a gene: 9. Germline CDR1 reads GTSNPN; CDR2 reads SVGIG (reference sequence). This CDR3 has 15 amino acids. CDR3 DNA sequence: TGTGCCTGGAGTGTATCCCGCGGGACAGTATATGGCTACACCTTC. Protein: CAWSVSRGTVYGYTF.

This chain links TRBV7-9 with TRBJ1-2; D is undetermined. The CDR3 runs to 14 residues. Trimming removed 1 base at V and 0 bases at J, with 6 bases between. The germline V gene encodes CDR1 SEHNR and CDR2 FQNEAQ (reference sequence). CDR3 sequence (DNA): TGTGCCAGCAGCTTAGGTGGCACTAACTATGGCTACACCTTC. Protein product: CASSLGGTNYGYTF.

CDR3 sequence reads: CACAVTEAFF. DNA of the CDR3: TGTGCCTGTGCGGTAACTGAAGCTTTCTTT. The chain joins TRBV30 to TRBJ1-1, with D unclear. The germline V gene has CDR1 GTSNPN and CDR2 SVGIG (reference sequence). Trimming pared 6 bases from V and 5 bases from J, leaving 7 bases between. The CDR3 is made up of 10 amino acids.

This chain connects TRBV28 to TRBJ1-1; unclear D gene. The CDR3 covers 12 residues. Between the trimmed V and J ends, which lost 5 bases and 8 bases, there was a span of 12 bases. Per germline, CDR1 MDHEN and CDR2 SYDVKM. CDR3 sequence (DNA): TGTGCCAGCAGTCCCCTCATTAGAGAAGCTTTCTTT. It translates to CASSPLIREAFF.

This clone occurred once. The CDR3 DNA follows: TGTGCCAGCAGCCCCGCCGGGACAGGAGGAAGGGGCTACACCTTC. Amino acid sequence: CASSPAGTGGRGYTF. The chain carries TRBV14 and TRBJ1-2, with 8 bases aligning to TRBD1. CDR1 and CDR2 from the germline V gene are SGHDN and FVKESK. V was clipped by 4 bases and J by 8 bases; unmatched bases: 12. The CDR3 extends over 15 amino acids.

The chain is built from TRBV9 and TRBJ1-1, with TRBD1 matching 7 bases. This CDR3 has 15 residues. With V trimmed by 3 bases and J by 3 bases, 8 bases remained unmatched. From germline, CDR1 is SGDLS and CDR2 YYNGEE. The CDR3 coding sequence is TGTGCCAGCAGCGGGGCGACAGGGAGAGACACTGAAGCTTTCTTT. Translation gives CASSGATGRDTEAFF.

The chain recombines TRBV5-5 with TRBJ2-7, with TRBD1 matching over 8 bases. The CDR3 loop spans 14 amino acids. J lost 5 bases, V lost 0 bases, and 4 bases had no gene match. Looked up from germline, CDR1 is SGHKS and CDR2 is YYEKEE (reference sequence). CDR3 sequence (DNA): TGTGCCAGCAGCTTGGTTCAGGGGGCCAACGAGCAGTACTTC. It translates to CASSLVQGANEQYF.

The sample holds a few counts of this clone. The chain carries TRBV19 and TRBJ1-5; D possibly corresponds to TRBD1 (6 bases). Trimming removed 8 bases at V and 10 bases at J, with 21 bases between. Germline V lookup: CDR1 LNHDA, CDR2 SQIVND (reference sequence). The CDR3 has 14 residues. CDR3 sequence: CASWPRDIGGPQHF. The CDR3 region has the DNA TGTGCCAGTTGGCCCCGGGACATTGGAGGTCCCCAGCATTTT.

The chain carries TRBV2 and TRBJ1-1; D not certain. CDR1 is SNHLY, CDR2 FYNNEI, per germline. V was pared by 6 bases and J by 1 base, with 3 bases between. The length of the CDR3 is 11 residues. The CDR3 sequence is CASSKNTEAFF. Here the CDR3 DNA reads TGTGCCAGCAGCAAGAACACTGAAGCTTTCTTT.

Details on this clone: One end of the junction does not line up with germline, which may come from a read error. This sequence joins TRBV5-8 and TRBJ1-1; 9 positions match TRBD1. CDR3 size: 13 residues. Germline-derived CDR1 and CDR2 are SGHTS and YDEGEE. The CDR3 DNA is TGTGCCAGCAGCCACCGGGACAGGGTATCATCTGGCTTT. Encoded protein: CASSHRDRVSSGF.